Given below is one TCR beta chain in context. The repertoire was sequenced with immunoSEQ multiplex PCR; TCRdb's copy has only in-frame clones and lacks some. The sample has approximately 76,000 clones; 70% to 90% are singletons. This entry belongs to a study of blood T cell repertoires in COVID-19. Across the whole study: Sources were T cells, B-cell-depleted T cells, or PBMCs; the material itself was cDNA or gDNA.

The TCR sequence derives from a man older than 75 in a cohort sampled during active COVID-19. Material: peripheral blood.

The CDR3 reads CASSPVSGLAVKETQYF. DNA of the CDR3: TGTGCCAGCAGTCCCGTGTCGGGACTAGCGGTTAAAGAGACCCAGTACTTC. The chain combines TRBV28 with TRBJ2-5; 11 bases align to TRBD2. The junction had 11 bases not matched to a gene; V was cut back by 5 bases and J by 3 bases. CDR3 length: 17 residues. Germline V gene lookup returns CDR1 MDHEN and CDR2 SYDVKM.